A selection of T cell receptor beta chains follows, all from one sample in a study of T cells in Graves' hyperthyroidism and ophthalmopathy. TCRdb reanalysed the multiplex PCR reads using MiXCR and keeps one entry per CDR3 protein. Of approximately 400,000 distinct CDR3 sequences in the sample, 19% were seen once. What was sequenced was blood. All receptors derive from a woman aged 18-29 years with Graves' hyperthyroidism. The CDR3 runs from the conserved cysteine through the conserved F or W. D genes are given only for firm matches. Size tells how often a clone was seen (once, few, many) or the class of an expanded clone, and some rows leave it out.

J gene	V gene	clone size	D gene	CDR3 protein	CDR3 DNA
TRBJ1-3	TRBV10-2	few	.	CASSETIGNTIYF	TGCGCCAGCAGTGAGACCATTGGAAACACCATATATTTT
TRBJ2-5	TRBV7-2	.	TRBD2	CASSPLLAGGETQYF	TGTGCCAGCAGCCCACTTCTAGCGGGGGGGGAGACCCAGTACTTC
TRBJ2-7	TRBV11-2	.	TRBD1	CASSLNEGTGGMEQYF	TGTGCCAGCAGCTTAAACGAGGGGACAGGGGGAATGGAGCAGTACTTC
TRBJ2-5	TRBV7-2	many	.	CASSPETVTQYF	TGTGCCAGCAGCCCAGAGACGGTAACCCAGTACTTC
TRBJ1-2	TRBV7-9	many	.	CASSFAGTPYGYTF	TGTGCCAGCAGCTTCGCAGGGACCCCCTATGGCTACACCTTC
TRBJ2-5	TRBV7-9	many	TRBD2	CASRHGRASYQETQYF	TGTGCCAGCCGTCACGGGAGGGCGTCGTACCAAGAGACCCAGTACTTC
TRBJ1-1	TRBV29-1	many	.	CSVEVATKHTEAFF	TGCAGCGTTGAAGTGGCGACAAAGCACACTGAAGCTTTCTTT
TRBJ2-7	TRBV27	many	.	CASSELSPSYEQYF	TGTGCCAGCAGTGAGCTGAGCCCTTCCTACGAGCAGTACTTC
TRBJ1-2	TRBV15	.	.	CATSISHDVYGYTF	TGTGCCACCAGCATCAGCCATGACGTCTATGGCTACACCTTC
TRBJ1-2	TRBV27	many	.	CASSLSMGNYGYTF	TGTGCCAGCAGTTTATCGATGGGGAACTATGGCTACACCTTC
TRBJ2-2	TRBV28	.	TRBD2	CASNFIGEGTGELFF	TGTGCCAGCAACTTTATTGGGGAGGGCACCGGGGAGCTGTTTTTT
TRBJ2-5	TRBV12-3/TRBV12-4	.	.	CASSFVFQGETQYF	TGTGCCAGCAGTTTTGTTTTCCAGGGTGAGACCCAGTACTTC
TRBJ2-7	TRBV12-3/TRBV12-4	many	TRBD2	CASSPPGLATYEQYF	TGTGCCAGCAGTCCCCCGGGACTAGCGACCTACGAGCAGTACTTC
TRBJ2-7	TRBV5-1	many	.	CASSLMGARDNEQYF	TGCGCCAGCAGCTTGATGGGGGCGCGAGATAACGAGCAGTACTTC
TRBJ2-7	TRBV6-1	.	.	CASTSSPGSEQYF	TGTGCCAGCACCTCGTCGCCGGGTTCAGAGCAGTACTTC
TRBJ1-2	TRBV30	many	.	CAWSVGEYGYTF	TGTGCCTGGAGTGTGGGTGAATATGGCTACACCTTC
TRBJ1-5	TRBV6-1	many	TRBD1	CATRQGEQPQHF	TGTGCCACACGACAGGGGGAACAGCCCCAGCATTTT
TRBJ1-1	TRBV20-1	many	TRBD1	CSGTGRTLGEAFF	TGCAGTGGGACAGGGAGGACCTTAGGTGAAGCTTTCTTT
TRBJ1-5	TRBV7-9	.	.	CASSPAGDQPQHF	TGTGCCAGCAGCCCAGCTGGCGATCAGCCTCAGCATTTT
TRBJ2-2	TRBV20-1	many	TRBD1	CSAPRDSATGELFF	TGCAGTGCACCTAGGGACAGTGCTACCGGGGAGCTGTTTTTT
TRBJ1-1	TRBV6-1	many	.	CASILGGGLTEAFF	TGTGCCAGCATCCTCGGTGGGGGGCTGACTGAAGCTTTCTTT
TRBJ1-2	TRBV24-1	many	.	CATSDFEGQGPYGYTF	TGTGCCACCAGTGATTTTGAGGGTCAGGGTCCCTATGGCTACACCTTC